Presented here are 25 T cell receptor beta chains from one specimen sequenced in a study of STAT5B mutations in CD4+ large granular lymphocyte leukemia. Profiling relied on immunoSEQ multiplex PCR, and the TCRdb table lists in-frame clones only, not all of them. The table includes around 43,000 clones, 86% detected once. The sequencing sample was made of CD4+ T cells from blood buffy coats. These receptors originate from a human donor in good health.

The rearrangement uses TRBV10-3 and TRBJ1-2; D is ambiguous. V gave up 10 bases and J gave up 5 bases, with 17 bases separating them. The CDR3 runs to 13 residues. CDR1 is ENHRY, CDR2 SYGVKD, per germline. CDR3 residues: CASRNEGSYGYTF. The DNA of the CDR3 is TGTGCCAGCAGAAATGAGGGATCGTATGGCTACACCTTC.

The rearrangement joins TRBV19 to TRBJ2-7; unclear D gene. The CDR3 consists of 13 residues. The germline gives CDR1 LNHDA, CDR2 SQIVND (reference sequence). Trimming removed 3 bases from V and 3 bases from J, with 9 bases in between. In nucleotides, the CDR3 is TGTGCCAGTAGTATTCGCACAATCTACGAGCAGTACTTC. This sequence encodes CASSIRTIYEQYF. Drawing the rest from reference TRBV19 and TRBJ2-7, the complete variable domain is DGGITQSPKYLFRKEGQNVTLSCEQNLNHDAMYWYRQDPGQGLRLIYYSQIVNDFQKGDIAEGYSVSREKKESFPLTVTSAQKNPTAFYLCASSIRTIYEQYFGPGTRLTVT.

V is TRBV18 and J is TRBJ2-2; no clear D gene. The V end lost 7 bases, the J end lost 3 bases, and 6 bases lay between the germline ends. From germline, CDR1 is KGHSH and CDR2 LQKENI. The CDR3 totals 12 residues. DNA of the CDR3: TGTGCCAGCTTGGGCCACACCGGGGAGCTGTTTTTT. This codes for CASLGHTGELFF. Full variable domain (outside the CDR3, taken from reference TRBV18 and TRBJ2-2): NAGVMQNPRHLVRRRGQEARLRCSPMKGHSHVYWYRQLPEEGLKFMVYLQKENIIDESGMPKERFSAEFPKEGPSILRIQQVVRGDSAAYFCASLGHTGELFFGEGSRLTVL.

This sequence joins TRBV7-8 and TRBJ2-1, with 10 bases lining up with TRBD1. Germline V gives CDR1 SGHVS, CDR2 FQNEAQ. V dropped 11 bases and J dropped 4; count of bases not matched to a gene: 5. This CDR3 has 13 amino acids. For the CDR3, the DNA is TGTGCCGTGGGGACAGGGGAATACAATGAGCAGTTCTTC. It is translated as CAVGTGEYNEQFF.

The chain employs TRBV18 and TRBJ1-1; no clear D gene. Deletions cut 2 bases from V and 7 bases from J, with 11 bases between. This CDR3 comprises 13 residues. Germline CDR1 is KGHSH and CDR2 is LQKENI. In DNA form, the CDR3 reads TGTGCCAGCTCACCAGGAAGGGTTAATGAAGCTTTCTTT. Translating it yields CASSPGRVNEAFF.

This clone was observed once. This chain uses TRBV15 with TRBJ1-2; 7 bases match TRBD1. The V gene's germline CDR1 is LNHNV and CDR2 YYDKDF (reference sequence). The CDR3 has 15 residues. V trimming: 4 bases; J trimming: 0 bases; junction bases outside the gene matches: 5. CDR3 nucleotides: TGTGCCACCAGCAAGTCAGGGGGGACTAACTATGGCTACACCTTC. Protein product: CATSKSGGTNYGYTF. Variable domain in full (rest from reference TRBV15 and TRBJ1-2): DAMVIQNPRYQVTQFGKPVTLSCSQTLNHNVMYWYQQKSSQAPKLLFHYYDKDFNNEADTPDNFQSRRPNTSFCFLDIRSPGLGDTAMYLCATSKSGGTNYGYTFGSGTRLTVV.

The V call is TRBV7-2, the J call TRBJ1-3; D perhaps matches TRBD1 (5 bases). CDR3 size: 16 residues. The V gene's germline CDR1 is SGHTA and CDR2 FQGNSA. V lost 3 bases and J lost 0, with 12 bases in between. The CDR3, as DNA: TGTGCCAGCAGCTTTGTGGCAGGGCTCTCTGGAAACACCATATATTTT. Protein: CASSFVAGLSGNTIYF.

J is TRBJ2-7 and V is TRBV6-1, with 10 bases that match TRBD1. The ends lost 7 bases at V and 3 bases at J; junction bases unmatched: 9. Germline V lookup: CDR1 MNHNS, CDR2 SASEGT. The CDR3 is made up of 15 amino acids. CDR3 residues: CASIPRGTGDYEQYF. CDR3 bases: TGTGCCAGCATTCCTAGGGGGACAGGGGACTACGAGCAGTACTTC.

This clone was seen only a few times. The V and J genes are TRBV29-1 and TRBJ2-7; the D is unclear. In germline, CDR1 is SQVTM, CDR2 ANQGSEA. This CDR3 contains 11 residues. Trimming removed 4 bases from V and 3 bases from J, with 7 bases in between. DNA of the CDR3: TGCAGCGTTGCGGACCTCTACGAGCAGTACTTC. It is translated as CSVADLYEQYF.

V and J are TRBV2 and TRBJ2-1; a weak D match, TRBD2 (6 bases). This CDR3 has 17 amino acids. Trimming removed 6 bases from V and 0 bases from J, with 18 bases in between. Germline V lookup: CDR1 SNHLY, CDR2 FYNNEI. The DNA of the CDR3 is TGTGCCAGCAGACACGCGCTAGCGTTCAGCTCCTACAATGAGCAGTTCTTC. It yields the protein CASRHALAFSSYNEQFF.

This chain links TRBV6-1 with TRBJ1-1, with D perhaps matching TRBD1 (5 bases). Germline loops: CDR1 MNHNS, CDR2 SASEGT. V was trimmed by 0 bases and J by 4 bases, leaving 9 bases between them. The CDR3 is 14 amino acids. The DNA of the CDR3 is TGTGCCAGCAGTGAAGCGAGGAGGGGCACTGAAGCTTTCTTT. Its protein is CASSEARRGTEAFF.

This rearrangement joins TRBV6-5 to TRBJ2-7; a weak D match, TRBD1 (5 bases). The CDR3 is 16 residues long. Germline values: CDR1 MNHEY, CDR2 SVGAGI. Trimming pared 2 bases from V and 1 base from J, leaving 15 bases between. The CDR3 DNA sequence: TGTGCCAGCAGTTACAGTGGGGCCTCCAGGTCCTACGAGCAGTACTTC. Translated: CASSYSGASRSYEQYF.

The chain is built from TRBV30 and TRBJ2-3; D is possibly TRBD1 (5 bases). Germline V gene data show CDR1 as GTSNPN and CDR2 as SVGIG (reference sequence). Trimming took off 4 bases at V and 0 bases at J, with 11 bases between the two ends. CDR3 length: 14 residues. The CDR3 sequence: CAWKRGQSTDTQYF. CDR3 DNA sequence: TGTGCCTGGAAAAGGGGTCAGAGCACAGATACGCAGTATTTT.

The genes are TRBV5-1 and TRBJ1-2, with unresolved D. This CDR3 contains 16 residues. Trimming removed 0 bases at V and 4 bases at J, with 16 bases between. CDR1 SGHRS and CDR2 YFSETQ come from the germline V gene. In DNA, the CDR3 is TGCGCCAGCAGCTTGGAGGTGGGCCGCCTCGGCTATGGCTACACCTTC. Amino acids: CASSLEVGRLGYGYTF.

The chain recombines TRBV30 with TRBJ2-1; D is uncertain. Trimming left V 4 bases short and J 4 bases short, with 14 bases between. Per germline, CDR1 GTSNPN and CDR2 SVGIG (reference sequence). The CDR3 extends over 14 amino acids. This CDR3 reads CAWNRRRSYNEQFF. The DNA of the CDR3 is TGTGCCTGGAACCGTAGACGAAGTTACAATGAGCAGTTCTTC.

In this sample, this clone turned up once. The genes are TRBV30 and TRBJ2-7; TRBD2 is a possible D gene (5 bases). V dropped 3 bases and J dropped 0 bases, with 12 bases sitting between them. The germline gives CDR1 GTSNPN, CDR2 SVGIG (reference sequence). The CDR3 has 14 residues. The CDR3 loop reads CAWSPAVSSYEQYF. Here the CDR3 DNA reads TGTGCCTGGAGCCCAGCGGTGAGCTCCTACGAGCAGTACTTC. Supplemented by reference TRBV30 and TRBJ2-7, the full variable domain reads SQTIHQWPATLVQPVGSPLSLECTVEGTSNPNLYWYRQAAGRGLQLLFYSVGIGQISSEVPQNLSASRPQDRQFILSSKKLLLSDSGFYLCAWSPAVSSYEQYFGPGTRLTVT.

V and J are TRBV11-3 and TRBJ2-7; D might be TRBD1 (6 bases). The CDR3 has 17 amino acids. V lost 1 base to trimming and J lost 3 bases, with 19 bases between them. Germline CDR1 is SGHNT and CDR2 is YENEEA. CDR3 loop: CASSLVGAGDFYYEQYF. The CDR3 DNA reads as TGTGCCAGCAGCTTAGTGGGGGCAGGGGATTTCTACTACGAGCAGTACTTC.

The gene calls are TRBV27 and TRBJ1-2, with TRBD1 matching over 7 bases. The germline CDR1 and CDR2 sequences are MNHEY and SMNVEV (reference sequence). Germline trimming cut 3 bases from V and 4 bases from J; bases unmatched to any gene: 8. The CDR3 has 15 amino acids. CDR3: CASSFDRAAGYGYTF. CDR3 sequence (DNA): TGTGCCAGCAGTTTCGACAGGGCCGCTGGCTATGGCTACACCTTC.

This clone was found once. This chain connects TRBV27 to TRBJ2-1; TRBD1 matches at 10 bases. Germline CDR1 and CDR2: MNHEY and SMNVEV (reference sequence). This CDR3 has 15 amino acids. J was trimmed by 9 bases and V by 7 bases; bases with no gene match: 12. CDR3 loop: CASKSSGTGEGEQFF. Here the CDR3 DNA reads TGTGCCAGCAAATCATCCGGGACAGGGGAGGGTGAGCAGTTCTTC.

The genes are TRBV29-1 and TRBJ2-1; the match to TRBD2 covers 14 bases. V lost 8 bases and J lost 7; bases outside the gene matches: 7. Germline lookup yields CDR1 SQVTM and CDR2 ANQGSEA. The CDR3 covers 14 residues. The CDR3 spells CSSTSGRAGNEQFF. The CDR3 DNA reads TGCAGCTCGACTAGCGGGAGGGCGGGGAATGAGCAGTTCTTC.

The sample holds one count of this clone. The gene calls are TRBV11-2 and TRBJ2-3; 9 bases are a match to TRBD1. CDR1 is SGHAT, CDR2 FQNNGV, per germline. The CDR3 spans 15 residues. V shed 5 bases, J shed 8 bases, and the junction held 11 bases outside the gene matches. This chain's CDR3 is CASSKETGGTGTQYF. The CDR3 DNA follows: TGTGCCAGCAGCAAAGAGACAGGGGGTACGGGTACGCAGTATTTT.

CDR3 residues: CASPGHPSGANVLTF. Written as DNA, the CDR3 is TGTGCCAGTCCGGGACACCCCTCTGGGGCCAACGTCCTGACTTTC. This sequence joins TRBV2 and TRBJ2-6; D is perhaps TRBD1 (6 bases). Looked up from germline, CDR1 is SNHLY and CDR2 is FYNNEI. The germline V and J ends were trimmed by 9 bases and 0 bases, with 12 bases remaining between them. The CDR3 length is 15 residues.

This clone was seen just once. The V call is TRBV5-1, the J call TRBJ2-1; tentative D call: TRBD1 (6 bases). The V gene lost 8 bases and the J gene lost 4 bases, with 13 bases spanning the gap. This CDR3 has 13 amino acids. CDR1 is SGHRS and CDR2 is YFSETQ in the germline V gene. CDR3: CASKGDTYNEQFF. The CDR3 DNA follows: TGCGCCAGTAAGGGGGATACTTACAATGAGCAGTTCTTC. The full variable domain, in which reference TRBV5-1 and TRBJ2-1 provide the parts outside the CDR3, is KAGVTQTPRYLIKTRGQQVTLSCSPISGHRSVSWYQQTPGQGLQFLFEYFSETQRNKGNFPGRFSGRQFSNSRSEMNVSTLELGDSALYLCASKGDTYNEQFFGPGTRLTVL.

The chain recombines TRBV6-5 with TRBJ1-3, with D perhaps TRBD1 (5 bases). V lost 0 bases, J lost 9 bases, and 15 bases lay in between. CDR1 MNHEY and CDR2 SVGAGI come from the germline V gene. The CDR3 consists of 15 residues. In DNA form, the CDR3 reads TGTGCCAGCAGTTACTCAGGGCCCCCGGGGGTCACCATATATTTT. Translated, it gives CASSYSGPPGVTIYF.

The rearrangement links TRBV18 to TRBJ1-1; D might be TRBD1 (5 bases). CDR1 and CDR2 (germline): KGHSH, LQKENI. There are 13 residues in the CDR3. Trimming cost V 3 bases and J 6 bases, with 11 bases left between them. The CDR3 DNA is TGTGCCAGCTCACCTTTACAGGACTCTGAAGCTTTCTTT. Translation gives CASSPLQDSEAFF.